This T cell receptor beta chain derives from a study of shared clonotypes between healthy human individuals. Looking at the study overall: The people who gave samples were a couple of women and a few men aged 18 to 49.

Clones were sequenced by immunoSEQ multiplex PCR, and TCRdb holds only the in-frame ones, with some missing. Of more than 2 million clones in the sample, just over 90% were seen once. Germline V gives CDR1 MGHRA, CDR2 YSYEKL. V lost 5 bases, J lost 7 bases, and 9 bases lay in between. The CDR3 runs to 12 residues. CD45RO negativity and positive selection for CCR7 defined naive CD8 cells, a population that excluded terminally differentiated effector memory CD45RA+ cells. This receptor was taken from a man aged 18 to 30 in good health. Some clones in this sample may be carry-over from other donors' samples. The chain links TRBV4-1 to TRBJ1-5; D is ambiguous. The sample comprised naive CD8+ T cells from PBMCs. The CDR3 DNA follows: TGCGCCAGCAGCGGTCCGGGGCAGCCCCAGCATTTT. It translates to CASSGPGQPQHF.